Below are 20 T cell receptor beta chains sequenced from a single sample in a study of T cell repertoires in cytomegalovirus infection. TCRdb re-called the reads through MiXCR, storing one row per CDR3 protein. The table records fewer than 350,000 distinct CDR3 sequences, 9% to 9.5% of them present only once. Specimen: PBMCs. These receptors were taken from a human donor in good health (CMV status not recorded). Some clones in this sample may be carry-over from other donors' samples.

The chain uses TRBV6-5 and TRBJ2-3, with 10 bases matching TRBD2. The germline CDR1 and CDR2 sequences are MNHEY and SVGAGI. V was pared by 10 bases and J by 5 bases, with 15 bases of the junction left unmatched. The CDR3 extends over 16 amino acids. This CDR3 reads CATRRLAGVTGDTQYF. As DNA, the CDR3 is TGTGCCACGCGGCGTCTAGCGGGAGTAACTGGAGATACGCAGTATTTT.

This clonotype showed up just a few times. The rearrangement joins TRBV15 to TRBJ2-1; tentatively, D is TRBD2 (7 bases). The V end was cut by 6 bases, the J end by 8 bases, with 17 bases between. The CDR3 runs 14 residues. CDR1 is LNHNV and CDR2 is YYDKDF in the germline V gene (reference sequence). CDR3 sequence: CATRGRGPMDEQFF. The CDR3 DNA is TGTGCCACCAGAGGGCGGGGGCCCATGGATGAGCAGTTCTTC.

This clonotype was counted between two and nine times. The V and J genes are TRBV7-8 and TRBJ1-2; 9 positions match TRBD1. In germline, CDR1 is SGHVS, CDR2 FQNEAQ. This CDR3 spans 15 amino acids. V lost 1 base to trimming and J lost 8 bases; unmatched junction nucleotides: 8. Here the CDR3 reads CASSLGRTGVRGYTF. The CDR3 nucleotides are TGTGCCAGCAGCTTAGGGCGGACAGGGGTTCGGGGCTACACCTTC.

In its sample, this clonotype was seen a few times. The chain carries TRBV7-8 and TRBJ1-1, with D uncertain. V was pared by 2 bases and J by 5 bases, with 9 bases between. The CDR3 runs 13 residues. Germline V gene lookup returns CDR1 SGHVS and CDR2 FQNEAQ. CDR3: CASSLSEVTEAFF. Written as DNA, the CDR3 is TGTGCCAGCAGCTTATCGGAGGTGACTGAAGCTTTCTTT.

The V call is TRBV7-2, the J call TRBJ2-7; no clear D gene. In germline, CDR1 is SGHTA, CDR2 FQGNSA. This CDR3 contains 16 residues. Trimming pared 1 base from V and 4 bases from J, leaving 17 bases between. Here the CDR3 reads CASSLVPLLGRYEQYF. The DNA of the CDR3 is TGTGCCAGCAGCTTAGTCCCCCTCCTAGGGCGGTACGAGCAGTACTTC.

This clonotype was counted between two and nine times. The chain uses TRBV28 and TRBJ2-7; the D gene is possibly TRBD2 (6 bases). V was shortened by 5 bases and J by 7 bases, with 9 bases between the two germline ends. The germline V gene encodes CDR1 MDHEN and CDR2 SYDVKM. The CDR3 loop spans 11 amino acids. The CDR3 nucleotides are TGTGCCAGCAGTCCCGGGACTGAGCAGTACTTC. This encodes CASSPGTEQYF.

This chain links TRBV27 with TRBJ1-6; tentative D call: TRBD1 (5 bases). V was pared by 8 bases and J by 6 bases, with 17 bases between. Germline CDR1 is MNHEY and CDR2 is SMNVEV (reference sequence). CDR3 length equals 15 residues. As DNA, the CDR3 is TGTGCCAGCCACCGGGGCAGTTCTCCTAATTCACCCCTCCACTTT. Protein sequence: CASHRGSSPNSPLHF.

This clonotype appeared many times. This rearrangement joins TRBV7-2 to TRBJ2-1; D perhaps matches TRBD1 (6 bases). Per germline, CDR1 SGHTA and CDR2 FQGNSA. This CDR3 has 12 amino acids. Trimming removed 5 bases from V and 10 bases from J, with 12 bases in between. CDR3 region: CASSPGVAEQFF. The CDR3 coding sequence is TGTGCCAGCAGCCCAGGGGTTGCGGAGCAGTTCTTC.

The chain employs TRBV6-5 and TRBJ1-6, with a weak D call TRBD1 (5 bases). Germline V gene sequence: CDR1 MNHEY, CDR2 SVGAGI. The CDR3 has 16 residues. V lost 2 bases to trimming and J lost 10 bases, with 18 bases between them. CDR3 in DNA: TGTGCCAGCAGTTACCTGGGGCTGGGAATGAAGTCACCCCTCCACTTT. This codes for CASSYLGLGMKSPLHF.

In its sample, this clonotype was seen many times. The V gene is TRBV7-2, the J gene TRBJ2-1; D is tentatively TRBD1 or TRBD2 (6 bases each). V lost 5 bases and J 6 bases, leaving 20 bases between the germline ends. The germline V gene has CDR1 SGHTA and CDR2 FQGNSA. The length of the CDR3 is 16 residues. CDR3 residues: CASSLSGATRANEQFF. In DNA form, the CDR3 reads TGTGCCAGCAGCCTCTCGGGGGCCACCAGGGCCAATGAGCAGTTCTTC.

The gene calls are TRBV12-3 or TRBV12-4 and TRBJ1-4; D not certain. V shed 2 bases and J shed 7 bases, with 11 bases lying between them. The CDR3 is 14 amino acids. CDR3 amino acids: CASSLLGGGEKLFF. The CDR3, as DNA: TGTGCCAGCAGTTTACTGGGAGGCGGTGAAAAACTGTTTTTT.

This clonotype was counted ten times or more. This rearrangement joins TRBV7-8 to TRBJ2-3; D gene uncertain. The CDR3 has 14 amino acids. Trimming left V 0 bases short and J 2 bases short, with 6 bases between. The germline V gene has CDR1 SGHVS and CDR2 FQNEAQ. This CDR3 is CASSLANPTDTQYF. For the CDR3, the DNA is TGTGCCAGCAGCTTAGCTAATCCCACAGATACGCAGTATTTT.

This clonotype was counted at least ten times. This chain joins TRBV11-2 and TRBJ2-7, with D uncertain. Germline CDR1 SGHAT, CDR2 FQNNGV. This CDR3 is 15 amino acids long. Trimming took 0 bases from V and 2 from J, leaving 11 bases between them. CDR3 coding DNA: TGTGCCAGCAGCTTAGATCGGGTAGCTGCCTACGAGCAGTACTTC. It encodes CASSLDRVAAYEQYF.

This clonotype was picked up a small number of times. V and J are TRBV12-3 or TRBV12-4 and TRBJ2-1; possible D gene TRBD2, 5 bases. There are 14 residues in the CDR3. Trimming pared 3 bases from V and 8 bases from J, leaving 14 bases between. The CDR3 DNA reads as TGTGCCAGCAGTTTCACACCGGGGTTCGATGAGCAGTTCTTC. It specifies CASSFTPGFDEQFF.

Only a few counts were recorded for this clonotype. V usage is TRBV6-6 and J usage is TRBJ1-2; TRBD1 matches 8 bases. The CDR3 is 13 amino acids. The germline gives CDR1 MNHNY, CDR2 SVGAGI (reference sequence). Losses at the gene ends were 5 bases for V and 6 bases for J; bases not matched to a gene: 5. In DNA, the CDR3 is TGTGCCAGCAGTCAGGACAGGGAAGATGGCTACACCTTC. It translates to CASSQDREDGYTF.

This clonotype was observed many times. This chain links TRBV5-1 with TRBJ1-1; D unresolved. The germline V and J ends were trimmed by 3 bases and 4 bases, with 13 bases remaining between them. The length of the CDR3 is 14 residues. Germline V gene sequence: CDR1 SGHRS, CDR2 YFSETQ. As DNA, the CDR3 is TGCGCCAGCAGCTCGGACGGAGTGCTCACTGAAGCTTTCTTT. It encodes CASSSDGVLTEAFF.

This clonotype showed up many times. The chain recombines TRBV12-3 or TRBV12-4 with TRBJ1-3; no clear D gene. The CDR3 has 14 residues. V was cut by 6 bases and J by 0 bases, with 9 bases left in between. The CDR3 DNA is TGTGCCAGCAGGGGTCAGAACTCTGGAAACACCATATATTTT. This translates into CASRGQNSGNTIYF.

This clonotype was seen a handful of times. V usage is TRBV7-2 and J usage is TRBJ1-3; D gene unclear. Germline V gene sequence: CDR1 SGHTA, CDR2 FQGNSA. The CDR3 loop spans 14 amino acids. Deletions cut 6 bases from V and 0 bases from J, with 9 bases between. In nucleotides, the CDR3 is TGTGCCAGCAGGTCTTGGAGCTCTGGAAACACCATATATTTT. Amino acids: CASRSWSSGNTIYF.

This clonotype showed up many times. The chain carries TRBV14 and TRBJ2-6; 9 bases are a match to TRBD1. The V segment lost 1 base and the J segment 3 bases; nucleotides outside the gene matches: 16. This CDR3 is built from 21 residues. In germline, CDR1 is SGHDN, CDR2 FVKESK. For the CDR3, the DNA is TGTGCCAGCAGCCAAGTTGACATCCGGGACAGGGTTGTGAGTGGGGCCAACGTCCTGACTTTC. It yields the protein CASSQVDIRDRVVSGANVLTF. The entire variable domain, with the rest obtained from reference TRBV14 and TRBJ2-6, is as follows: EAGVTQFPSHSVIEKGQTVTLRCDPISGHDNLYWYRRVMGKEIKFLLHFVKESKQDESGMPNNRFLAERTGGTYSTLKVQPAELEDSGVYFCASSQVDIRDRVVSGANVLTFGAGSRLTVL.

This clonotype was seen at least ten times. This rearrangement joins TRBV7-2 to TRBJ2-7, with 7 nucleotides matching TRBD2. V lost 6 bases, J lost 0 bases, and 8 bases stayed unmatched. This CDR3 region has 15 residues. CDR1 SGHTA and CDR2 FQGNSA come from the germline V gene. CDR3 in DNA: TGTGCCAGCAGACCTTTAGCGGGTGCCTCCTACGAGCAGTACTTC. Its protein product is CASRPLAGASYEQYF. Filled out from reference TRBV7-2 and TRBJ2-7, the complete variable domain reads GAGVSQSPSNKVTEKGKDVELRCDPISGHTALYWYRQSLGQGLEFLIYFQGNSAPDKSGLPSDRFSAERTGGSVSTLTIQRTQQEDSAVYLCASRPLAGASYEQYFGPGTRLTVT.